The sequence of this T cell receptor (beta chain) was determined in a study of blood T cell repertoires in COVID-19 (dated by TCRdb to the early 2020s). About the investigation overall: Collaborator samples came from the United States, Italy and Spain and covered acute and convalescent phases of COVID-19. A de-identified subject ID, COVID-19 status, age in years and sex were almost always included in the sample metadata. The samples were drawn from two sources: the first 160 participants of the ongoing ImmuneRACE study, and 1,000 to 1,500 subjects contributed by 6 global collaborators. The prospective study material was composed of cDNA or gDNA derived from T cells, B-cell-depleted T cells, or PBMCs. The repertoires were made available in a free public database intended to serve as a resource for research on the immune response to SARS-CoV-2. Where available, HLA class I and class II types were taken from metadata supplied by the sample provider and were not determined by assay-based typing. Deeply sampled blood TCRbeta repertoires from subjects exposed to, actively infected with, or recovered from COVID-19 were included in the dataset.

Clipping removes 5 bases from V and 7 bases from J, with 5 as the unmatched junction base count. The CDR3 measures 13 amino acids from cysteine to phenylalanine. The read is trimmed to its CDR3 DNA, 39 bases read in frame from base 1. Sequences KGHDR (CDR1) and SFDVKD (CDR2) are obtained from the germline V gene. In Seattle, one collaborating source enrolled patients while the infection was active and tracked those patients longitudinally over the course of disease. The collaborating institutions used their own protocols to collect whole blood in K2EDTA tubes. Collaborator samples were shipped for TCRbeta analysis as frozen whole blood, isolated PBMCs, or DNA extracted from either sample type. Results and caveats for the whole study, not just this receptor: How much clinical and demographic metadata was included differed by source and by participant, and the metadata was provided uncurated.

A remark on this clone: The antigen it binds to is not known. Base qualities are not provided; no much larger clone lies one nucleotide away.

TCRbeta CDR3 regions were amplified from genomic DNA by means of the immunoSEQ Assay, a bias-controlled multiplex PCR. The paper's data handling went like this. Nucleated cell counts per sample were estimated from amplification of reference gene primers within the assay. To quantify the absolute abundance of each unique TCRbeta CDR3 rearrangement, sequence reads were collapsed and filtered. Productive Simpson clonality was computed per sample as the square root of Simpson's diversity index over productive rearrangements. This is the immuneACCESS table as TCRdb keeps it, with only in-frame sequences that have V and J called. A part of the clones is gone; compared with another copy, unresolved V genes explain less than half, and the rest is unexplained. The V and J calls and clone size come from that table; D and trimming were worked out from the DNA. In this sample the table shows around 320,000 clones, around 92% of which occur a single time. Of the sample, 11% is held by the ten largest clones.

The sample consisted of peripheral blood. This clonotype originated in a young woman with COVID-19, enrolled during active disease. Recombination connected TRBV24-1 to TRBJ2-5; 8 central nucleotides agree with TRBD1. The CDR3 in this case is CATSATGGGTQYF. Here is the DNA: TGTGCCACCAGTGCCACAGGGGGTGGGACCCAGTACTTC.